The present T cell receptor beta chain was sequenced within a study of TIL therapy for anti-PD-1-resistant metastatic lung cancer. Study-level information: Progressing patients received lymphodepletion, expanded TIL infusion and IL-2. Half of patients were current or former smokers.

The immunoSEQ assay was v3. Produced via immunoSEQ multiplex PCR; TCRdb's table is partial and in-frame only. This table holds some 57,000 clones, around nine tenths found once. This clone appeared a few times. The sample's time point: pre-treatment sample, taken before nivolumab and TIL therapy. V lost 3 bases and J lost 12; bases outside the gene matches: 3. Germline V lookup: CDR1 KGHSH, CDR2 LQKENI. This CDR3 has 13 residues. The chain couples TRBV18 to TRBJ1-6, with 9 nucleotides matching TRBD1. The sample consisted of blood, taken at baseline. This sequence originates from a person aged 25-85 years with non-small cell lung cancer. As DNA, the CDR3 is TGTGCCAGCTCACCCGGACAGGGGAAACCCCTCCACTTT. Translation: CASSPGQGKPLHF.